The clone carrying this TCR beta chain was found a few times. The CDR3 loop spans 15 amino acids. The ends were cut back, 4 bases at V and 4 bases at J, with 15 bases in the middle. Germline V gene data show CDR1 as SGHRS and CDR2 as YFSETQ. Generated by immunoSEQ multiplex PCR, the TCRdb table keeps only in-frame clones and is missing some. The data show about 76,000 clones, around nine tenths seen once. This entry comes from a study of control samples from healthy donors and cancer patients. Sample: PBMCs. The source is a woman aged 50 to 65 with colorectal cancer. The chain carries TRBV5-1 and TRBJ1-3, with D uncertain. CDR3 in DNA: TGCGCCAGCAGCCCTAACTCCGGCCGGGGAAACACCATATATTTT. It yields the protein CASSPNSGRGNTIYF.